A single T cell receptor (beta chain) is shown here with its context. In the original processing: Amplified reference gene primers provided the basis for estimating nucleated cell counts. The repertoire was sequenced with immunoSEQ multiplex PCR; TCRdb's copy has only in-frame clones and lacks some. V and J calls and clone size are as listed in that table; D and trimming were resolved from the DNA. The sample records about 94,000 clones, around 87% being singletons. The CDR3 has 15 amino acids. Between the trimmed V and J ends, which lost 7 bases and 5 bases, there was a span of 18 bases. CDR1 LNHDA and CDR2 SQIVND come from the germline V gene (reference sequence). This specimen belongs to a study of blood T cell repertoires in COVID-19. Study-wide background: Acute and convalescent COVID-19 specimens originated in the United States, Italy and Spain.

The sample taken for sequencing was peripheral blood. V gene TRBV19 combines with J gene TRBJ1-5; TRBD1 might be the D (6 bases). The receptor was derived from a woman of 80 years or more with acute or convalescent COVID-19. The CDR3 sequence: CASNLLDSPDQPQHF. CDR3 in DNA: TGTGCCAGTAACCTCCTGGACAGCCCTGATCAGCCCCAGCATTTT.